This TCR beta chain was recorded in a study of shared clonotypes between healthy human individuals. Germline loops: CDR1 SGHTA, CDR2 FQGTGA. Trimming removed 5 bases from V and 7 bases from J; junction bases left unmatched: 5. This CDR3 has 15 amino acids. Clones were read by immunoSEQ multiplex PCR, and TCRdb kept only the in-frame ones, dropping some. The sample carries 2 million to 3 million clones, under 95% recorded once. About this clone itself: This sample includes further DNA sequences coding for the same CDR3.

The receptor was isolated from a man aged 18 to 29 in good health. Some clones in this sample may be carry-over from other donors' samples. The specimen sequenced was naive CD4+ T cells from PBMCs. Subset given: CD45RA+ positively selected. The chain has TRBV7-3 and TRBJ2-1; 13 bases are shared with TRBD2. This chain's CDR3 is CASSRTSGSVNEQFF. CDR3 nucleotide sequence: TGTGCCAGCAGCCGGACTAGCGGGAGTGTAAATGAGCAGTTCTTC.